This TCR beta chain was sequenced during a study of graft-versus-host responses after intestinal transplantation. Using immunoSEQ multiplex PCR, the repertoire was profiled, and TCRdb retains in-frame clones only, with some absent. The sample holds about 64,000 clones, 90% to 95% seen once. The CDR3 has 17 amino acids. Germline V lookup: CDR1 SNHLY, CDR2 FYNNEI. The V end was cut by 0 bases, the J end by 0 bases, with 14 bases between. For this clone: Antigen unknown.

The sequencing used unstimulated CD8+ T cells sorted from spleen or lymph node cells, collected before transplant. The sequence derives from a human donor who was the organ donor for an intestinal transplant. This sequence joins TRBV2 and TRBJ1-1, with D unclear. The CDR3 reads CASSEAILYTVNTEAFF. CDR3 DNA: TGTGCCAGCAGTGAAGCTATTCTTTACACAGTGAACACTGAAGCTTTCTTT. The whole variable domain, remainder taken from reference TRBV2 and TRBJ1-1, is EPEVTQTPSHQVTQMGQEVILRCVPISNHLYFYWYRQILGQKVEFLVSFYNNEISEKSEIFDDQFSVERPDGSNFTLKIRSTKLEDSAMYFCASSEAILYTVNTEAFFGQGTRLTVV.